These T cell receptor beta chains were read from a single sample in a study of CD8 T cell repertoires and HIV-1 epitope variants. No antigen has been identified for these receptors. Using immunoSEQ multiplex PCR, the repertoire was profiled, and TCRdb retains in-frame clones only, with some absent. The sample holds 2,500 or so clones, around 73% seen once. The sequencing input was cultured CD8+ T cells derived from PBMCs. Receptors were obtained from a male donor with HIV. The CDR3 runs from the conserved cysteine through the conserved F or W. A D gene is named only where the DNA matches it firmly. Clone size, where shown, is once, few, many, or a class for clones that have expanded.

j_call | v_call | d_call | clone_size | cdr3_nt | cdr3_aa
TRBJ1-3 | TRBV11-2 | . | . | TGTGCCAGCAGCTTTTTGGGGGGCAAGGGTGGAAACACCATATATTTT | CASSFLGGKGGNTIYF
TRBJ2-1 | TRBV7-8 | TRBD1 | large | TGTGCCAGCAGCTTAGCGGGACAGGGCTCCTACAATGAGCAGTTCTTC | CASSLAGQGSYNEQFF
TRBJ2-1 | TRBV7-2 | TRBD2 | . | TGTGCCAGCAGCTTAGAGCCCCGGACTAGCTGGGGCAATGAGCAGTTCTTC | CASSLEPRTSWGNEQFF
TRBJ2-2 | TRBV9 | . | . | TGTGCCAGCAGCGGAACAGGGTACACCGGGGAGCTGTTTTTT | CASSGTGYTGELFF
TRBJ2-1 | TRBV20-1 | . | . | TGCAGTGCTAGATGGGGCAATGAGCAGTTCTTC | CSARWGNEQFF
TRBJ2-7 | TRBV28 | TRBD2 | few | TGTGCCAGCAGTACCGGACTAGCGGGATACGAGCAGTACTTC | CASSTGLAGYEQYF
TRBJ1-1 | TRBV18 | . | . | TGTGCCAGCTCACCGCCCTCGGGCCAGAACACTGAAGCTTTCTTT | CASSPPSGQNTEAFF
TRBJ2-2 | TRBV11-2 | TRBD2 | . | TGTGCCAGCAGCCCCCTAGCGGGAGTATCCGGGGAGCTGTTTTTT | CASSPLAGVSGELFF
TRBJ2-1 | TRBV27 | . | few | TGTGCCAGCAGTTTAAAACAGGGTGAGGGCTCCTACAATGAGCAGTTCTTC | CASSLKQGEGSYNEQFF
TRBJ1-2 | TRBV28 | TRBD1 | . | TGTGCCAGCAGCCTTACCCGGACAGGGCGAGCATATGGCTACACCTTC | CASSLTRTGRAYGYTF
TRBJ1-1 | TRBV9 | . | . | TGTGCCAGCATGGCGGGGCCAGGAGACACTGAAGCTTTCTTT | CASMAGPGDTEAFF
TRBJ2-5 | TRBV5-4 | . | . | TGTGCCAGCAGCCCGTCATGGGTGTCCCAAGAGACCCAGTACTTC | CASSPSWVSQETQYF
TRBJ2-1 | TRBV28 | . | . | TGTGCCAGCAGCCCCCCCATAGATGGCTACAATGAGCAGTTCTTC | CASSPPIDGYNEQFF
TRBJ2-2 | TRBV4-3 | . | . | TGCGCCAGCAGCCAAGATGCAGACAGCAACACCGGGGAGCTGTTTTTT | CASSQDADSNTGELFF
TRBJ1-2 | TRBV19 | . | . | TGTGCCAGTAGTATCGTCTCTTTGCGGTCAGTCACCTTC | CASSIVSLRSVTF
TRBJ2-5 | TRBV6-6 | TRBD1 | . | TGTGCCAGCAGTCAGGGACAGGGGGCGTTTTCCGAGACCCAGTACTTC | CASSQGQGAFSETQYF
TRBJ2-5 | TRBV10-3 | TRBD1 | . | TGTGCCATCAGTGACCCCGGACAGGGGGCCGGGGAGACCCAGTACTTC | CAISDPGQGAGETQYF
TRBJ1-6 | TRBV5-1 | . | . | TGCGCCAGCAGCCCAGTCGACCTCTCGTATAATTCACCCCTCCACTTT | CASSPVDLSYNSPLHF
TRBJ2-7 | TRBV4-2 | . | few | TGTGCCAGCAGCCAAGACGCGGGCCCAACTTCCTACGAGCAGTACTTC | CASSQDAGPTSYEQYF
TRBJ1-2 | TRBV23-1 | . | . | TGCGCCAGCAGTCGGCCGGACCTGGGGCCCTATGGCTACACCTTC | CASSRPDLGPYGYTF
TRBJ2-2 | TRBV4-2 | . | . | TGTGCCAGCAGCCAAAGTTTAGGGGCAGGAATGAACACCGGGGAGCTGTTTTTT | CASSQSLGAGMNTGELFF
TRBJ1-1 | TRBV5-1 | . | . | TGCGCCAGCAGCTTGGAGGGAAGAACGAACACTGAAGCTTTCTTT | CASSLEGRTNTEAFF
TRBJ2-6 | TRBV27 | TRBD1 | . | TGTGCCAGCAGTTTCCTAGGACAGGGAATTTCCGGGGCCAACGTCCTGACTTTC | CASSFLGQGISGANVLTF
TRBJ2-1 | TRBV10-3 | . | . | TGTGCCATCAGTGATCGCGAGGGGAGCTCCTACAATGAGCAGTTCTTC | CAISDREGSSYNEQFF
TRBJ2-3 | TRBV28 | TRBD1 | . | TGTGCCAGCAGGATACCCGGGACAGGGCGCACAGATACGCAGTATTTT | CASRIPGTGRTDTQYF
TRBJ2-7 | TRBV2 | TRBD1 | . | TGTGCCAGCAGAGGACAGGAAGAACCCTACGAGCAGTACTTC | CASRGQEEPYEQYF
TRBJ2-7 | TRBV6-6 | . | . | TGTGCCAGCAGTGAGGTACAGGGTCCCTACGAGCAGTACTTC | CASSEVQGPYEQYF
TRBJ2-2 | TRBV6-6 | . | . | TGTGCCAGCAGTTACTCTGAGGACATGAACACCGGGGAGCTGTTTTTT | CASSYSEDMNTGELFF
TRBJ2-3 | TRBV29-1 | TRBD2 | . | TGCAGCGTTTTATTCTCGGGACTAGCGGAGGGGGAAGATACGCAGTATTTT | CSVLFSGLAEGEDTQYF
TRBJ2-7 | TRBV4-2 | . | few | TGTGCCAGCAGCCAAGATTCTAGCGTTAACGAGCAGTACTTC | CASSQDSSVNEQYF
TRBJ2-1 | TRBV7-3 | TRBD1 | . | TGTGCCAGCAGCTCCGGACAGGGGCATGAGCAGTTCTTC | CASSSGQGHEQFF
TRBJ2-7 | TRBV4-3 | TRBD1 | . | TGCGCCAGCAGCCAAGATAGGGACAGGTCCTACGAGCAGTACTTC | CASSQDRDRSYEQYF
TRBJ2-3 | TRBV7-9 | TRBD2 | . | TGTGCCAGCAGACCAACCGGGACTAGCGGGAGAATGATAGATACGCAGTATTTT | CASRPTGTSGRMIDTQYF
TRBJ2-7 | TRBV7-6 | . | . | TGTGCCAGCAGCTTAGGAGGGTTGGGGTCCAGCGGGCCGGCCTACGAGCAGTACTTC | CASSLGGLGSSGPAYEQYF
TRBJ2-5 | TRBV7-7 | TRBD2 | . | TGTGCTAGCAGCTTAACGGTGGCGGGAGAAGAGACCCAGTACTTC | CASSLTVAGEETQYF
TRBJ2-2 | TRBV19 | TRBD1 | few | TGTGCCAGTAATACAGGGGCCGGGGAGCTGTTTTTT | CASNTGAGELFF
TRBJ1-1 | TRBV4-1 | . | . | TGCGCCAGCAGCCAAGATCTTGCGGGGGCGCAGAACACTGAAGCTTTCTTT | CASSQDLAGAQNTEAFF
TRBJ2-2 | TRBV11-3 | . | few | TGTGCCAGCAGCTTTAGAAGGACCGGGGAGCTGTTTTTT | CASSFRRTGELFF
TRBJ1-4 | TRBV5-1 | TRBD1 | . | TGCGCCAGCAGCTCCGGGACAGGGCCTGAAAAACTGTTTTTT | CASSSGTGPEKLFF
TRBJ2-3 | TRBV5-1 | . | . | TGCGCCAGCAGCTTTATCGGTCCCATCCCTGGTCAGGATACGCAGTATTTT | CASSFIGPIPGQDTQYF
TRBJ2-7 | TRBV27 | . | . | TGTGCCAGCAGTGATCAGGGAAGCTCCTACGAGCAGTACTTC | CASSDQGSSYEQYF
TRBJ1-1 | TRBV9 | TRBD1 | . | TGTGCCAGCAGCGTAGCAGGGGGCCCTGAAGCTTTCTTT | CASSVAGGPEAFF
TRBJ1-5 | TRBV7-8 | TRBD1 | . | TGTGCCAGCAGCTTAGCCGGGGCCACAGGGGGCATGGGTCAGCCCCAGCATTTT | CASSLAGATGGMGQPQHF
TRBJ2-5 | TRBV25-1 | . | once | TGTGCCAGCAGTGAATGGGGGTCAGTACGTTCGGAGACCCAGTACTTC | CASSEWGSVRSETQYF
TRBJ2-1 | TRBV2 | TRBD2 | . | TGTGCCAGCAGTGGACTAGCGGGAGGGCCCTACAATGAGCAGTTCTTC | CASSGLAGGPYNEQFF
TRBJ1-1 | TRBV14 | . | few | TGTGCCAGCAGCCTGGAGGAGCACACTGAAGCTTTCTTT | CASSLEEHTEAFF
TRBJ1-3 | TRBV27 | . | . | TGTGCCAGCAGTTTAAATGGTCGGTCGGGGAGTGGAAACACCATATATTTT | CASSLNGRSGSGNTIYF
TRBJ2-7 | TRBV2 | . | . | TGTGCCAGCAGTGGATCGGGTGGTTCCTACGAGCAGTACTTC | CASSGSGGSYEQYF
TRBJ2-2 | TRBV7-6 | . | . | TGTGCCAGCAGCTTCCGACTAGACACCGGGGAGCTGTTTTTT | CASSFRLDTGELFF
TRBJ1-2 | TRBV19 | TRBD1 | . | TGTGCCAGTAGTATCTTGGGGACAGGGGACGTCAATGGCTACACCTTC | CASSILGTGDVNGYTF
TRBJ2-7 | TRBV10-1 | . | . | TGCGCCAGCAGTGCACCGGGATTCTCCTACGAGCAGTACTTC | CASSAPGFSYEQYF
TRBJ2-1 | TRBV15 | TRBD2 | . | TGTGCCACCAGCAGACCCGTAGCGGGAGGGTACAATGAGCAGTTCTTC | CATSRPVAGGYNEQFF
TRBJ1-2 | TRBV2 | TRBD1 | . | TGTGCCAGCAGCGACCGGGACAGGGGGCTCGGCTACACCTTC | CASSDRDRGLGYTF
TRBJ2-1 | TRBV6-6 | . | . | TGTGCCAGCAGCTATGGCCGCTACAATGAGCAGTTCTTC | CASSYGRYNEQFF
TRBJ2-7 | TRBV27 | TRBD1 | . | TGTGCCAGCAGTCCCGGGACAGGCGGGGACGAGCAGTACTTC | CASSPGTGGDEQYF
TRBJ2-7 | TRBV14 | TRBD2 | . | TGTGCCAGCAGCCAAGCCCTGGGACTAGCGGGCTCCTACGAGCAGTACTTC | CASSQALGLAGSYEQYF
TRBJ2-3 | TRBV18 | . | . | TGTGCCAGCTCACCACGGCCGGGGGACCTCGGGTATACGCAGTATTTT | CASSPRPGDLGYTQYF
TRBJ2-7 | TRBV11-3 | TRBD1 | . | TGTGCCAGCAGCCCACGGGACAGACTCTACGAGCAGTACTTC | CASSPRDRLYEQYF
TRBJ2-1 | TRBV6-5 | TRBD2 | . | TGTGCCAGCAGTCCCGGGGGGGGTGAGCAGTTCTTC | CASSPGGGEQFF
TRBJ2-1 | TRBV11-3 | TRBD2 | few | TGTGCCAGCAGCTTAGCGGGAGGGACCAATGAGCAGTTCTTC | CASSLAGGTNEQFF